Presented here are 9 T cell receptor beta chains from one specimen sequenced in a study of shared clonotypes between healthy human individuals. Profiled with immunoSEQ multiplex PCR; TCRdb holds only in-frame clones, not every one. The sample consists of under 2,500,000 clones, around 95% of them appearing once. Sequenced material: naive CD4+ T cells sorted from blood. Subset here: CD45RA+ positively selected. The receptors originated from a man between 18 and 35 years old in good health.

The chain uses TRBV30 and TRBJ1-1; D is undetermined. The germline V gene has CDR1 GTSNPN and CDR2 SVGIG (reference sequence). This CDR3 region has 13 residues. The V end lost 5 bases, the J end lost 1 base, and 11 bases lay between the germline ends. The CDR3 DNA reads as TGTGCCTGGGAGTACACGGGGAACACTGAAGCTTTCTTT. Its protein is CAWEYTGNTEAFF.

This clone has just a few counts. The chain joins TRBV6-1 to TRBJ1-3; the match to TRBD1 covers 8 bases. The trim removed 7 bases at V and 4 bases at J, leaving 9 bases unmatched. Germline values: CDR1 MNHNS, CDR2 SASEGT. The CDR3 is made up of 15 amino acids. The CDR3 loop reads CASTEDRVAGNTIYF. CDR3 DNA: TGTGCCAGCACCGAGGACAGGGTGGCCGGAAACACCATATATTTT.

This chain uses TRBV28 with TRBJ1-1; 8 nucleotides line up with TRBD1. V shed 5 bases, J shed 0 bases, and the junction held 2 bases outside the gene matches. Per the germline V gene, CDR1 is MDHEN and CDR2 is SYDVKM. This CDR3 is built from 14 residues. The CDR3 is CASSMGQVNTEAFF. DNA of the CDR3: TGTGCCAGCAGTATGGGACAGGTGAACACTGAAGCTTTCTTT.

This clone showed up just once. The chain links TRBV9 to TRBJ2-5; 7 bases align to TRBD1. The CDR3 sequence is 15 residues long. V shed 0 bases, J shed 2 bases, and the junction held 4 bases outside the gene matches. From germline, CDR1 is SGDLS and CDR2 YYNGEE. The CDR3 DNA reads as TGTGCCAGCAGCGTAGATACAGGGGCGCAAGAGACCCAGTACTTC. This codes for CASSVDTGAQETQYF.

The V gene is TRBV10-1, the J gene TRBJ2-7; 8 bases agree with TRBD2. V dropped 5 bases and J dropped 3; count of bases not matched to a gene: 12. From germline, CDR1 is WNHNN and CDR2 SYGVQD (reference sequence). The CDR3 covers 16 residues. The CDR3 spells CASSSTGGGKIYEQYF. In DNA, the CDR3 is TGCGCCAGCAGTTCTACGGGAGGGGGAAAAATCTACGAGCAGTACTTC.

The CDR3 bases are TGTGCCAGCAGCCCCCAGGGCTGGCGAAACTACGAGCAGTACTTC. It specifies CASSPQGWRNYEQYF. The chain is built from TRBV7-8 and TRBJ2-7; D is possibly TRBD1 (5 bases). The CDR3 consists of 15 residues. The germline V gene has CDR1 SGHVS and CDR2 FQNEAQ. The germline V and J ends were trimmed by 5 bases and 3 bases, with 17 bases remaining between them.

The rearrangement uses TRBV2 and TRBJ2-3; D is uncertain. Germline assignment: CDR1 SNHLY and CDR2 FYNNEI. Trimming shortened V by 4 bases and J by 2 bases, and 7 bases separated the two germline ends. The CDR3 has 13 amino acids. CDR3 nucleotide sequence: TGTGCCAGCAGTGCTGAATACACAGATACGCAGTATTTT. Translated: CASSAEYTDTQYF.

V and J are TRBV19 and TRBJ2-2; D not certain. Germline V gene data show CDR1 as LNHDA and CDR2 as SQIVND (reference sequence). The ends were cut back, 7 bases at V and 1 base at J, with 13 bases in the middle. The CDR3 has 15 residues. DNA for the CDR3: TGTGCCAGTACCCCGGGTAACCTGAACACCGGGGAGCTGTTTTTT. Its protein product is CASTPGNLNTGELFF.

With regard to this clone: The sample has other DNA sequences that encode this CDR3 too. The J gene is TRBJ2-7, the V gene TRBV5-1; 10 nucleotides agree with TRBD1. The J segment lost 0 bases and the V segment lost 3 bases, leaving 3 bases of the junction unmatched. The CDR3 extends over 15 amino acids. Germline V gene data show CDR1 as SGHRS and CDR2 as YFSETQ. The CDR3: CASSSGQGGSYEQYF. The CDR3 DNA is TGCGCCAGCAGCTCTGGACAGGGGGGCTCCTACGAGCAGTACTTC.